One and the same sample provided the 11 T cell receptor beta chains below, sequenced in a study of shared T cell receptors in the human thymus (dated by TCRdb to the early 2020s). The protocol used for the library was the immunoSEQ multiplex PCR assay. Held by TCRdb, this immuneACCESS table contains in-frame sequences only and omits some clones. Under half of the omission traces to an unresolved V gene where checked; the cause of the rest is unknown. Here the sample has 700,000 or so clones; roughly 85% occur a single time. The ten top clones hold roughly 0.01% of the sample. The sample was also linked to a second study, of human thymus T cells.

The sample taken for sequencing was thymocytes. The receptors here all came from a girl less than two years old with a congenital heart defect. Donor details come from another sample of the same person, matched by shared clones.

This rearrangement joins TRBV30 to TRBJ2-4; 10 bases are shared with TRBD1. CDR1 is GTSNPN, CDR2 SVGIG, per germline (reference sequence). V shed 3 bases and J 1 base; nucleotides not matched to a gene: 9. CDR3 length: 17 residues. For the CDR3, the DNA is TGTGCCTGGAGGGCGAGGGACAGGGGATTCGCCAAAAACATTCAGTACTTC. It is translated as CAWRARDRGFAKNIQYF.

The chain carries TRBV10-3 and TRBJ1-5; 9 nucleotides align to TRBD1. The CDR3 has 12 amino acids. Germline CDR1 and CDR2: ENHRY and SYGVKD. The V gene end was trimmed by 10 bases and the J gene end by 5 bases; junction bases not matched to a gene: 3. The CDR3 region has the DNA TGTGCCACCAGACAGGGGGATCAGCCCCAGCATTTT. Translated: CATRQGDQPQHF.

The rearrangement joins TRBV5-5 to TRBJ2-1; 9 bases fit TRBD1. Trimming removed 4 bases from V and 3 bases from J; junction bases left unmatched: 8. This CDR3 is 16 amino acids long. CDR1 SGHKS and CDR2 YYEKEE come from the germline V gene (reference sequence). The CDR3 loop reads CASSAPGTGSYNEQFF. In DNA, the CDR3 is TGTGCCAGCAGCGCCCCCGGGACAGGGAGCTACAATGAGCAGTTCTTC.

The J gene is TRBJ2-3, the V gene TRBV27; D not resolved. Germline V gene lookup returns CDR1 MNHEY and CDR2 SMNVEV (reference sequence). V was pared by 0 bases and J by 1 base, with 8 bases between. The length of the CDR3 is 15 residues. The CDR3 sequence: CASSLSSEGTDTQYF. As DNA, the CDR3 is TGTGCCAGCAGTTTATCTTCTGAGGGCACAGATACGCAGTATTTT.

The sample holds a few counts of this clone. The chain combines TRBV5-1 with TRBJ1-2; D uncertain. Germline loops: CDR1 SGHRS, CDR2 YFSETQ. V lost 1 base and J lost 10, with 11 bases in between. The CDR3 is made up of 12 amino acids. The CDR3 loop is CASSLTGGVYTF. The CDR3 nucleotides are TGCGCCAGCAGCTTGACCGGAGGCGTCTACACCTTC.

The chain combines TRBV9 with TRBJ1-1; TRBD1 aligns across 7 bases. The CDR3 consists of 14 residues. From germline, CDR1 is SGDLS and CDR2 YYNGEE. Losses at the gene ends were 0 bases for V and 8 bases for J; bases not matched to a gene: 7. This CDR3 is CASSVEWDRREAFF. CDR3 sequence (DNA): TGTGCCAGCAGCGTAGAGTGGGACAGACGAGAAGCTTTCTTT.

The chain carries TRBV10-2 and TRBJ1-1, with D unresolved. The germline V and J ends were trimmed by 5 bases and 1 base, with 17 bases remaining between them. Germline lookup yields CDR1 WSHSY and CDR2 SAAADI. CDR3 length: 16 amino acids. The CDR3 nucleotides are TGCGCCAGCAGTAAATCGTTTACTTCGGGGAACACTGAAGCTTTCTTT. As protein: CASSKSFTSGNTEAFF.

The rearrangement joins TRBV15 to TRBJ1-3; a weak D match, TRBD1 (6 bases). CDR1 is LNHNV and CDR2 is YYDKDF in the germline V gene (reference sequence). The CDR3 loop spans 14 amino acids. Trimming pared 8 bases from V and 4 bases from J, leaving 15 bases between. The DNA for the CDR3 is TGTGCCACCGAAGGGGGAAGGGGAGGAAACACCATATATTTT. It is translated as CATEGGRGGNTIYF.

V and J are TRBV6-5 and TRBJ2-7; D is uncertain. Trimming shortened V by 5 bases and J by 1 base, and 12 bases separated the two germline ends. Germline V gene lookup returns CDR1 MNHEY and CDR2 SVGAGI. The CDR3 is 14 residues long. The CDR3 region has the DNA TGTGCCAGCAGTGTAACGCAGGCATCCTACGAGCAGTACTTC. It encodes CASSVTQASYEQYF.

The genes are TRBV2 and TRBJ2-3; tentative D call: TRBD1 (5 bases). Germline-derived CDR1 and CDR2 are SNHLY and FYNNEI. With 6 bases removed from V and 10 bases from J, the gap between germline ends came to 17 bases. This CDR3 contains 13 residues. This CDR3 is CASRPEGVDPQYF. CDR3 sequence (DNA): TGTGCCAGCAGGCCAGAAGGGGTTGACCCGCAGTATTTT.

The chain combines TRBV5-1 with TRBJ2-7, with 7 nucleotides matching TRBD1. Germline V gene sequence: CDR1 SGHRS, CDR2 YFSETQ. V was pared by 3 bases and J by 0 bases, with 6 bases of the junction left unmatched. The CDR3 is made up of 15 amino acids. The CDR3 loop is CASSWDSYSSYEQYF. The CDR3 region has the DNA TGCGCCAGCAGCTGGGACAGCTATAGCTCCTACGAGCAGTACTTC. Full variable domain (missing parts from reference TRBV5-1 and TRBJ2-7): KAGVTQTPRYLIKTRGQQVTLSCSPISGHRSVSWYQQTPGQGLQFLFEYFSETQRNKGNFPGRFSGRQFSNSRSEMNVSTLELGDSALYLCASSWDSYSSYEQYFGPGTRLTVT.